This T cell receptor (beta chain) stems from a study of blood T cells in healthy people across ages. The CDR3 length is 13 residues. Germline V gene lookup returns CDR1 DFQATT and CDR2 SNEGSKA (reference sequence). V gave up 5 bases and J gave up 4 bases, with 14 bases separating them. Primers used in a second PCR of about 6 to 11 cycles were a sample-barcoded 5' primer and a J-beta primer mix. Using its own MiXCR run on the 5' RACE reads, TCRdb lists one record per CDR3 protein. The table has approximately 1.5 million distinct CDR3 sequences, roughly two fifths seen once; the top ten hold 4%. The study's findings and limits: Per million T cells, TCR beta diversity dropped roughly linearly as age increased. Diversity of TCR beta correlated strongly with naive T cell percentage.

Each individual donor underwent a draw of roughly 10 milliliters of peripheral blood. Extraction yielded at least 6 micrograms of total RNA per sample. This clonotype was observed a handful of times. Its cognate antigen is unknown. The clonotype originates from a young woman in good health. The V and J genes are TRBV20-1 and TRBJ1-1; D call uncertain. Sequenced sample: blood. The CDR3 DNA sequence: TGCAGTGCTTGTAGGCGCCTATGCACTGAAGCTTTCTTT. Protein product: CSACRRLCTEAFF.